Sequencing of this TCR beta chain was carried out in a study of blood T cells in healthy people across ages. Study-wide results and caveats: Bulk PBMC profiling left naive and antigen-experienced comparisons inconclusive.

The CDR3 spans 14 residues. Germline CDR1 is ENHRY and CDR2 is SYGVKD. V gave up 8 bases and J gave up 2 bases, with 16 bases separating them. It was with a sample-barcoded 5' primer and a J-beta primer mix that a second PCR of roughly 7 to 12 cycles was run. One entry per CDR3 protein results from TCRdb running MiXCR on the 5' RACE reads. Seen here are almost 800,000 distinct CDR3 sequences, 55% to 75% observed once, and the top ten hold around 20%. The sample holds a few counts of this clonotype. Its antigen remains unidentified. Material for sequencing was blood. The rearrangement joins TRBV10-3 to TRBJ2-7; possible D gene TRBD1, 6 bases. The receptor's source is a man under 40 in good health. The CDR3 sequence: CAISDRNLAYEQYF. The CDR3, as DNA: TGTGCCATCTCGGACAGAAACCTTGCCTACGAGCAGTACTTC.